One T cell receptor beta chain is described in this entry. Methods used by the authors: Quantification of nucleated cells was approximated via reference gene primer amplification. TCRdb's copy holds only in-frame clones and misses some; the assay was immunoSEQ multiplex PCR. That table gives V, J and clone size, and the DNA gave D and trimming. The sample lists under 300,000 clones, more than 75% occurring once. The CDR3 covers 13 residues. J lost 8 bases, V lost 5 bases, and 6 bases had no gene match. The data belong to a study of blood T cell repertoires in COVID-19. At the level of the study: Sample material is recorded as cDNA or gDNA derived from T cells, B-cell-depleted T cells, or PBMCs.

Ages ranged from about 18 to 89 years, with residence in about 23 US areas. Participants' reported clinical history set cohort assignment. The material sequenced was PBMCs or T cells enriched from blood (not recorded which). The V call is TRBV12-3 or TRBV12-4, the J call TRBJ2-1; TRBD1 matches 7 bases. This receptor was identified in a woman aged 35 to 49 with acute COVID-19. The CDR3 region is CASSLDRVDEQFF. Written as DNA, the CDR3 is TGTGCCAGCAGTCTCGACAGGGTTGATGAGCAGTTCTTC.